This entry features one T cell receptor beta chain sequence. Its antigen is unknown. TCRdb re-called the reads with MiXCR, one entry per CDR3 protein. The top ten clones hold over 12% of a sample with 900,000 to 950,000 distinct CDR3 sequences, around 30% of them seen once. Germline-derived CDR1 and CDR2 are SGHNT and YYREEE (reference sequence). Trimming cost V 2 bases and J 1 base, with 15 bases left between them. There are 17 residues in the CDR3. The data were taken from a study of T cell repertoires in cytomegalovirus infection. The source is a human donor in good health (CMV status not recorded). Some clones in this sample may be carry-over from other donors' samples. This chain joins TRBV5-4 and TRBJ2-2; TRBD2 might be the D (6 bases). The specimen was cultured CD8+ T cells from PBMCs, collected from culture after CMV antigen stimulation. The CDR3 DNA reads TGTGCCAGCAGCTTCATGTATGGGGGACTGAACACCGGGGAGCTGTTTTTT. It encodes CASSFMYGGLNTGELFF.